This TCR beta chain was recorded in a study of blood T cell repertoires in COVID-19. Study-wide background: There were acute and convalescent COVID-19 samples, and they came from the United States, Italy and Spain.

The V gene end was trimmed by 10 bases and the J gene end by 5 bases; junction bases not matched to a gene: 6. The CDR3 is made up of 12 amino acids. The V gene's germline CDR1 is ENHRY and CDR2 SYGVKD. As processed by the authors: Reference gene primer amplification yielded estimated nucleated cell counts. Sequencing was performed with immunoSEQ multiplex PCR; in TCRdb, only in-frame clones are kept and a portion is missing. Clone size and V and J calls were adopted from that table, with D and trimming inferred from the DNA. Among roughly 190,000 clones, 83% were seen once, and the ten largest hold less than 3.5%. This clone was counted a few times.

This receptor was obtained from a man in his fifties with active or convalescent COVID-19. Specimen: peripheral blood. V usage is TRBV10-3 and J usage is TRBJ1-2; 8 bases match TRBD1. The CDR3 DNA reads TGTGCCACCGGGACAGGAGAGTATGGCTACACCTTC. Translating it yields CATGTGEYGYTF.